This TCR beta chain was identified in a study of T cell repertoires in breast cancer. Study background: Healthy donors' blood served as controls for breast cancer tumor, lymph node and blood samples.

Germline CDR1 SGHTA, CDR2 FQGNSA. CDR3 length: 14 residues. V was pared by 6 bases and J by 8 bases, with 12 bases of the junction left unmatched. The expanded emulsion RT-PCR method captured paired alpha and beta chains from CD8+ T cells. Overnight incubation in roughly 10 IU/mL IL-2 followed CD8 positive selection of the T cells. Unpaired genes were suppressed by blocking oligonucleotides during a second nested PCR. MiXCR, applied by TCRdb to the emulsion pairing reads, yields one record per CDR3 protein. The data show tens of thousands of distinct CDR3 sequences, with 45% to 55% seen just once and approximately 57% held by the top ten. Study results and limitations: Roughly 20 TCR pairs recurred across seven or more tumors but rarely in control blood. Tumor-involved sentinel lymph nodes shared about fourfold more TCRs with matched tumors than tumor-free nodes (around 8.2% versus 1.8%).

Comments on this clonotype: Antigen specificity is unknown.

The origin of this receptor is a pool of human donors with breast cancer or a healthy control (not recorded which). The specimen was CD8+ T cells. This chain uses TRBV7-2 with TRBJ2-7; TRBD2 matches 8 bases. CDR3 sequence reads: CASSQSGRGVKQYF. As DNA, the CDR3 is TGTGCCAGCAGTCAAAGCGGGAGAGGGGTGAAGCAGTACTTC.